The rows below give T cell receptor beta chains drawn from one sample of a study of CD8 T cells in Susac syndrome. From the immunoSEQ multiplex PCR reads, TCRdb called clonotypes with MiXCR, one entry per CDR3 protein. The data show 90,000 to 150,000 distinct CDR3 sequences, 85% to 95% seen once. The specimen was CD8+ T cells from PBMCs. The source of these receptors is a human donor in good health. The CDR3 runs from the conserved cysteine through the conserved F or W. A clone size is listed for some rows: how often the clone was seen (once, few, many), or a class if it is expanded.

j_gene	abundance	v_gene	CDR3aa
TRBJ2-5	.	TRBV7-2	CASSLTLASGGQETQYF
TRBJ1-5	.	TRBV6-5	CASSYSSGGNQPQHF
TRBJ2-1	.	TRBV7-3	CASSRLRPGQGKAEQFF
TRBJ1-5	.	TRBV7-2	CASSPDRGQPQHF
TRBJ1-2	.	TRBV20-1	CSATDGGSYGYTF
TRBJ2-3	.	TRBV18	CASSPPATDTQYF
TRBJ2-5	.	TRBV5-4	CASSPPGRPLGTQYF
TRBJ2-7	.	TRBV20-1	CSARDPGGRSSYEQYF
TRBJ1-1	.	TRBV5-1	CASRRELENTEAFF
TRBJ2-2	.	TRBV5-1	CASSGGSTGELFF
TRBJ1-2	once	TRBV15	CATSRGESSRDGYTF
TRBJ1-2	.	TRBV9	CASSARTGLGYGYTF
TRBJ1-1	.	TRBV20-1	CSANTGGDTEAFF
TRBJ2-1	.	TRBV15	CATSEGNGFDEQFF
TRBJ1-2	.	TRBV7-2	CASSLVGSALNRGYTF
TRBJ2-7	once	TRBV4-3	CASSQATGGPYEQYF
TRBJ1-5	.	TRBV19	CASSIEVPQVSNQPQHF
TRBJ1-3	few	TRBV5-4	CASSLGDSYSGNTIYF
TRBJ2-3	.	TRBV2	CASSDARGTDTQYF
TRBJ2-7	once	TRBV3-1	CASSRPGLAWEQYF
TRBJ1-2	.	TRBV19	CASSTHQENYGYTF
TRBJ1-1	.	TRBV6-5	CASRPLGVDTEAFF
TRBJ2-7	.	TRBV11-1	CASSLDGPISDEQYF
TRBJ1-5	.	TRBV5-4	CASSWGTDDSNQPQHF
TRBJ1-1	.	TRBV5-1	CASSEAGATEAFF
TRBJ2-1	.	TRBV5-6	CASSLDHEQFF
TRBJ2-2	.	TRBV7-8	CASSFGTNQGANTGELFF
TRBJ2-2	.	TRBV5-1	CASSLDRGDTGELFF
TRBJ1-1	.	TRBV2	CASSELMNTEAFF
TRBJ2-1	.	TRBV7-9	CASSTLLGGLYNEQFF
TRBJ1-1	.	TRBV3-1	CASSPKLLNTEAFF
TRBJ1-6	.	TRBV14	CASSLEAGHLTLHF
TRBJ1-1	.	TRBV11-2	CASSARGANTEAFF
TRBJ2-2	.	TRBV7-4	CAGAGGELFF
TRBJ1-4	.	TRBV5-1	CASRGDGKLFF
TRBJ1-2	.	TRBV14	CASSQVRGSGGYTF
TRBJ1-1	once	TRBV12-3/TRBV12-4	CASSSLRGNTEAFF
TRBJ2-1	.	TRBV7-2	CASSPGPNNEQFF
TRBJ2-3	.	TRBV19	CASSMWASGVTDTQYF
TRBJ2-1	.	TRBV4-3	CASSQDRLAGWSNEQFF
TRBJ2-5	few	TRBV7-2	CASSPRSGETQYF
TRBJ1-1	.	TRBV6-2/TRBV6-3	CASSYPDRGIKQAEAEAFF
TRBJ1-2	.	TRBV5-1	CASSLLRDIGYTF
TRBJ2-3	few	TRBV10-3	CAISESTGTDTQYF
TRBJ1-1	.	TRBV5-1	CASSWRLPGLEAFF
TRBJ2-7	.	TRBV19	CASSRQGARYEQYF
TRBJ2-2	.	TRBV12-3/TRBV12-4	CASSRMTSENTGELFF
TRBJ1-6	.	TRBV19	CASAGLGSPLHF
TRBJ2-2	.	TRBV7-3	CASSLFPQRLAGSTGELFF
TRBJ1-2	.	TRBV6-2/TRBV6-3	CASSAQLATYGYTF
TRBJ2-7	.	TRBV19	CASSDSFGGSGYEQYF
TRBJ2-2	.	TRBV14	CASSQDRPGKELFF
TRBJ2-7	once	TRBV20-1	CSARDPGAGGSYEQYF
TRBJ2-3	.	TRBV4-1	CASSQDGLGIGTARRTDTQYF